The 25 T cell receptor beta chains below come from one sample, sequenced in a study of response to subunit inactivated influenza vaccine. TCRdb independently ran MiXCR on the RT-PCR reads; one entry per CDR3 protein. This table has approximately 530,000 distinct CDR3 sequences, over 10% appearing once. The sample in question was PBMCs from blood, obtained 35 to 45 days after vaccination. These receptors came from a man between 50 and 59 years old who received an inactivated influenza vaccine.

This clonotype was picked up one time. This chain uses TRBV7-9 with TRBJ1-1; TRBD1 might be the D (5 bases). With 2 bases removed from V and 9 bases from J, the gap between germline ends came to 19 bases. Germline V gene sequence: CDR1 SEHNR, CDR2 FQNEAQ (reference sequence). The CDR3 contains 15 residues. The CDR3 here is CASSLIIGATAQAFF. CDR3 coding DNA: TGTGCCAGCAGCTTAATAATAGGGGCGACCGCGCAAGCTTTCTTT.

The chain recombines TRBV20-1 with TRBJ1-2; 7 bases are a match to TRBD1. CDR1 is DFQATT and CDR2 is SNEGSKA in the germline V gene (reference sequence). With V trimmed by 3 bases and J by 4 bases, 11 bases remained unmatched. The CDR3 covers 15 residues. The CDR3 region has the DNA TGCAGTGCTAGGGAGGGAACCGGGACAGCCTATGGCTACACCTTC. Encoded protein: CSAREGTGTAYGYTF.

The table lists this clonotype with a few counts. The CDR3 reads CASSMTESEAFF. DNA for the CDR3: TGCGCCAGCAGTATGACAGAGAGTGAAGCTTTCTTT. This chain links TRBV10-2 with TRBJ1-1; the D gene is possibly TRBD1 (5 bases). The CDR3 contains 12 residues. V was clipped by 5 bases and J by 7 bases, with 11 bases between them. Per germline, CDR1 WSHSY and CDR2 SAAADI.

The chain couples TRBV10-3 to TRBJ2-3; no clear D gene. Trimming removed 3 bases at V and 0 bases at J, with 13 bases between. CDR3 length: 16 residues. CDR1 is ENHRY, CDR2 SYGVKD, per germline. Written as DNA, the CDR3 is TGTGCCATCAGTGAAATGGCAGAACTTAGCACAGATACGCAGTATTTT. Encoded protein: CAISEMAELSTDTQYF.

This clonotype was seen only a few times. J is TRBJ2-3 and V is TRBV4-1, with TRBD2 matching 16 bases. The CDR3 contains 17 residues. Per the germline V gene, CDR1 is MGHRA and CDR2 is YSYEKL. V lost 3 bases and J lost 5; bases outside the gene matches: 5. In DNA form, the CDR3 reads TGCGCCAGCAGCCACCTGGGACTAGCGGGAGGGCGAGATACGCAGTATTTT. Translation: CASSHLGLAGGRDTQYF.

The chain employs TRBV20-1 and TRBJ2-1; 11 nucleotides align to TRBD2. The CDR3 length is 18 residues. The V and J ends lost 0 bases and 5 bases, in that order; junction bases with no gene match: 12. The germline CDR1 and CDR2 sequences are DFQATT and SNEGSKA (reference sequence). The CDR3 bases are TGCAGTGCTAGAGACTTTAGTCCGGGACTAGCGGAAAACAATGAGCAGTTCTTC. This codes for CSARDFSPGLAENNEQFF.

The table lists this clonotype with a count of one. This could be a read error, since a much larger clone is one nucleotide away. The chain is built from TRBV9 and TRBJ2-1; possibly TRBD2 for D (5 bases). Germline CDR1 SGDLS, CDR2 YYNGEE. The CDR3 has 14 amino acids. CDR3: CASSPLSGYNVQFF. For the CDR3, the DNA is TGTGCCAGCAGCCCTTTGAGCGGTTACAATGTGCAGTTCTTC. Full variable domain (outside the CDR3, taken from reference TRBV9 and TRBJ2-1): DSGVTQTPKHLITATGQRVTLRCSPRSGDLSVYWYQQSLDQGLQFLIQYYNGEERAKGNILERFSAQQFPDLHSELNLSSLELGDSALYFCASSPLSGYNVQFFGPGTRLTVL.

The V call is TRBV12-3 or TRBV12-4, the J call TRBJ2-7; 8 nucleotides align to TRBD1. CDR3 size: 14 residues. V trimming: 4 bases; J trimming: 5 bases; junction bases outside the gene matches: 7. This CDR3 reads CASSSSDRDNEQYF. The CDR3 bases are TGTGCCAGCAGTTCCTCGGACAGGGACAACGAGCAGTACTTC.

This clonotype was observed at least ten times. V usage is TRBV4-3 and J usage is TRBJ1-4; the D gene is possibly TRBD1 (5 bases). V was clipped by 4 bases and J by 7 bases, with 16 bases between them. The CDR3 runs to 15 residues. CDR1 is LGHNA, CDR2 YSLEER, per germline. CDR3 amino acids: CASSRHTGAGEKLFF. The CDR3 nucleotides are TGCGCCAGCAGCCGGCATACAGGTGCGGGTGAAAAACTGTTTTTT.

This clonotype was seen only a few times. The chain recombines TRBV20-1 with TRBJ2-2, with a tentative D call TRBD1 (6 bases). Germline V CDR1 and CDR2: DFQATT, SNEGSKA (reference sequence). This CDR3 is built from 17 residues. Trimming stripped 0 bases from V and 2 bases from J, with 16 bases between. Here the CDR3 DNA reads TGCAGTGCTAGAGATGGTCGCAGGGGACAAAACACCGGGGAGCTGTTTTTT. Its translation: CSARDGRRGQNTGELFF.

The chain joins TRBV12-3 or TRBV12-4 to TRBJ2-6; D might be TRBD1 (6 bases). The CDR3 extends over 20 amino acids. The ends were cut back, 3 bases at V and 0 bases at J, with 21 bases in the middle. CDR3 residues: CASSFVTGLNSASGANVLTF. CDR3 DNA: TGTGCCAGCAGTTTTGTCACAGGGTTAAATAGTGCCTCTGGGGCCAACGTCCTGACTTTC.

This clonotype was seen more than once but under ten times. CDR3: CASSPRTDFSGYTF. CDR3 nucleotide sequence: TGTGCCAGCAGTCCCCGGACGGACTTTTCGGGCTACACCTTC. V is TRBV12-3 or TRBV12-4 and J is TRBJ1-2; no clear D gene. Trimming took 5 bases from V and 8 from J, leaving 18 bases between them. CDR3 length equals 14 residues.

The V call is TRBV28, the J call TRBJ1-6; D unresolved. V lost 3 bases and J lost 5, with 8 bases in between. In germline, CDR1 is MDHEN, CDR2 SYDVKM. The CDR3 is 14 residues long. CDR3 sequence: CASSFRRDNSPLHF. The DNA for the CDR3 is TGTGCCAGCAGTTTCCGACGGGATAATTCACCCCTCCACTTT.

This clonotype was observed at least ten times. The chain recombines TRBV5-1 with TRBJ2-3, with D possibly matching TRBD2 (6 bases). CDR3 length equals 15 residues. CDR1 is SGHRS and CDR2 is YFSETQ in the germline V gene. V lost 1 base to trimming and J lost 2 bases, with 11 bases between them. The CDR3 DNA reads as TGCGCCAGCAGCTTGCAGCTAGCGTACACAGATACGCAGTATTTT. Encoded protein: CASSLQLAYTDTQYF.

This clonotype was counted between two and nine times. The V gene is TRBV27, the J gene TRBJ2-7; a weak D match, TRBD2 (7 bases). This CDR3 has 15 residues. Trimming pared 0 bases from V and 2 bases from J, leaving 11 bases between. The germline V gene encodes CDR1 MNHEY and CDR2 SMNVEV (reference sequence). This CDR3 reads CASSLSRGGTYEQYF. DNA for the CDR3: TGTGCCAGCAGTTTATCGAGGGGGGGCACCTACGAGCAGTACTTC.

The chain employs TRBV4-3 and TRBJ2-2; 8 bases are a match to TRBD1. With V trimmed by 0 bases and J by 9 bases, 6 bases remained unmatched. Germline CDR1 and CDR2: LGHNA and YSLEER. This CDR3 has 15 residues. The CDR3 here is CASSQDTGTGWELFF. The CDR3 DNA is TGCGCCAGCAGCCAAGATACAGGGACAGGCTGGGAGCTGTTTTTT.

In nucleotides, the CDR3 is TGTGCCACCAGCAGACAAGACAGGGGGCGCGATGAGCAGTTCTTC. Its protein product is CATSRQDRGRDEQFF. V is TRBV15 and J is TRBJ2-1, with TRBD1 matching 10 bases. The CDR3 is 15 amino acids. With 2 bases clipped from V and 8 bases from J, the junction kept 6 bases outside the gene matches. The germline gives CDR1 LNHNV, CDR2 YYDKDF (reference sequence).

The V call is TRBV3-1, the J call TRBJ2-7; 7 nucleotides match TRBD1. V was clipped by 5 bases and J by 2 bases; unmatched bases: 6. The CDR3 contains 14 residues. Germline V gene lookup returns CDR1 LGHDT and CDR2 YNNKEL (reference sequence). CDR3 sequence: CASSKKGTAYEQYF. The CDR3 DNA sequence: TGTGCCAGCAGCAAAAAAGGGACAGCCTACGAGCAGTACTTC.

The chain is built from TRBV3-1 and TRBJ1-2, with a possible D match to TRBD1 (5 bases). Germline V CDR1 and CDR2: LGHDT, YNNKEL (reference sequence). The CDR3 is made up of 14 amino acids. The V and J ends lost 3 bases and 8 bases respectively, with 16 bases between them. This CDR3 reads CASSHDSSGRGYTF. In nucleotides, the CDR3 is TGTGCCAGCAGCCATGACAGCTCGGGTCGCGGCTACACCTTC.

The V gene is TRBV10-3, the J gene TRBJ1-1; tentatively, D is TRBD1 (5 bases). CDR1 and CDR2 from the germline V gene are ENHRY and SYGVKD. The CDR3 spans 11 residues. V lost 4 bases to trimming and J lost 8 bases, with 8 bases between them. CDR3 coding DNA: TGTGCCATCAGTGGGGGCAGCGAAGCTTTCTTT. Translating gives CAISGGSEAFF.

The chain couples TRBV4-2 to TRBJ2-7; TRBD2 aligns across 10 bases. Germline V gene data show CDR1 as LGHNA and CDR2 as YNFKEQ. Trimming removed 2 bases from V and 1 base from J; junction bases left unmatched: 11. This CDR3 contains 18 residues. In DNA form, the CDR3 reads TGTGCCAGCAGCCAACTAGCGGGGGCCCTCCGTACTTCCTACGAGCAGTACTTC. Residues: CASSQLAGALRTSYEQYF.

This clonotype has only a few counts. This chain uses TRBV29-1 with TRBJ2-5; D may be TRBD1 (6 bases). This CDR3 contains 13 residues. Deletions cut 2 bases from V and 5 bases from J, with 12 bases between. Looked up from germline, CDR1 is SQVTM and CDR2 is ANQGSEA. The CDR3: CSVEQDSRETQYF. CDR3 nucleotide sequence: TGCAGCGTTGAACAGGACAGTCGGGAGACCCAGTACTTC.

This clonotype was counted between two and nine times. V is TRBV5-1 and J is TRBJ2-3; a weak D match, TRBD2 (6 bases). Germline CDR1 and CDR2: SGHRS and YFSETQ. Trimming took 0 bases from V and 4 from J, leaving 12 bases between them. The CDR3 totals 15 residues. The CDR3 loop reads CASSLAAGIADTQYF. The DNA of the CDR3 is TGCGCCAGCAGCTTGGCGGCGGGGATCGCAGATACGCAGTATTTT.

The chain is built from TRBV28 and TRBJ1-6; D may be TRBD1 (5 bases). The CDR3 covers 15 residues. The V gene's germline CDR1 is MDHEN and CDR2 SYDVKM. V lost 11 bases and J 4 bases, leaving 18 bases between the germline ends. In DNA, the CDR3 is TGTGCCGCCAAACGGGACGGAATATATAATTCACCCCTCCACTTT. Translating gives CAAKRDGIYNSPLHF.

The J gene is TRBJ1-2, the V gene TRBV20-1; 9 bases fit TRBD1. The V gene's germline CDR1 is DFQATT and CDR2 SNEGSKA (reference sequence). V shed 6 bases and J 4 bases; nucleotides not matched to a gene: 3. This CDR3 region has 12 residues. CDR3 in DNA: TGCAGTGCGGGGACAGGGACCTATGGCTACACCTTC. It codes for CSAGTGTYGYTF.